This T cell receptor beta chain was retrieved from a study of T-cell memory formation after mild COVID-19. The CDR3 extends over 15 amino acids. The V gene lost 4 bases and the J gene lost 3 bases, with 14 bases spanning the gap. Germline CDR1 and CDR2: SGDLS and YYNGEE. Findings of the study overall: Clones that contracted from day 15 to 85 were balanced CD4/CD8, while later expanders leaned CD4+.

This clonotype has more than one count but fewer than ten. The target antigen is unknown. From the 5' RACE reads, TCRdb called clonotypes with MiXCR, one entry per CDR3 protein. The table has fewer than 550,000 distinct CDR3 sequences, around 18% seen once. The V gene is TRBV9, the J gene TRBJ1-5; D is possibly TRBD1 (5 bases). What was sequenced was PBMCs or a T cell subset sorted from them (not recorded which). This TCR was sampled from an adult woman who had mild COVID-19 (a few samples of this study predate the infection). Cell type and time point are not known. The CDR3 loop reads CASSPQGLDNQPQHF. CDR3 sequence (DNA): TGTGCCAGCAGCCCGCAGGGATTGGACAATCAGCCCCAGCATTTT.